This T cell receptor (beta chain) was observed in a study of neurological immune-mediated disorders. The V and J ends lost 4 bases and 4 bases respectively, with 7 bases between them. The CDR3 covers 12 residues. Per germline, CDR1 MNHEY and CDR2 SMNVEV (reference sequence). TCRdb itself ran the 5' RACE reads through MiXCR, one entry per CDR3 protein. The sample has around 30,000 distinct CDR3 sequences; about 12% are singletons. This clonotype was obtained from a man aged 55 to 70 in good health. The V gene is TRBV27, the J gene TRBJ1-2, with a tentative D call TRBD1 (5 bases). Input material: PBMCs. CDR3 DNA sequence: TGTGCCAGCAGTTCCGGGGGCTATGGCTACACCTTC. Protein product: CASSSGGYGYTF.